This entry features one T cell receptor (beta chain) sequence. What it binds is not known. These data originate in a study of early stage breast cancer tumors. Notes on the study in general: Comparing each tissue with blood distinguished tumor from normal in about 90% of the 16 patients. Tumors had approximately 2.7-fold higher T cell density than normal breast.

The CDR3 is made up of 15 amino acids. Germline CDR1 and CDR2: GTSNPN and SVGIG (reference sequence). The V and J ends lost 4 bases and 1 base, in that order; junction bases with no gene match: 7. Blood replicates held 0.5 ug DNA, tumor or normal breast about 1.5 ug, two each. Only in-frame clones appear in the TCRdb table, and some are missing; sequencing was by immunoSEQ multiplex PCR. The sample comprises more than 15,000 clones, 80% to 90% of which are singletons, and about 1.8% rests with the top ten. The source material was blood. The genes are TRBV30 and TRBJ2-1; 7 nucleotides align to TRBD2. This clonotype was sampled from a person aged 70 to 80 with breast cancer. The chain's CDR3 is CAWTGWGGSYNEQFF. Written as DNA, the CDR3 is TGTGCCTGGACCGGGTGGGGGGGGTCCTACAATGAGCAGTTCTTC.